The next 5 T cell receptor beta chains were all read from a single sample in a study of human T cells and chemical hapten exposure. One entry per CDR3 protein, called by TCRdb with MiXCR from the RACE reads. The data contain around 300,000 distinct CDR3 sequences, 6% to 8.5% of them singletons. The time point was: patch test 1, 2 weeks after DPC sensitization. Treatment denoted: therapeutic diphenylcyclopropenone sensitization with weekly scalp DPC. Specimen: whole blood, collected in connection with sensitization to the hapten diphenylcyclopropenone (DPC). Receptor source: a woman in her late teens or twenties with alopecia areata. Some clones in this sample may be carry-over from other donors' samples.

This clonotype was observed a handful of times. V usage is TRBV20-1 and J usage is TRBJ2-3; no firm D call. CDR1 and CDR2 from the germline V gene are DFQATT and SNEGSKA (reference sequence). V lost 3 bases, J lost 6 bases, and 10 bases lay in between. There are 12 residues in the CDR3. Here the CDR3 reads CSARATPDTQYF. The CDR3, as DNA: TGCAGTGCTAGGGCTACCCCGGATACGCAGTATTTT.

This clonotype was seen a handful of times. The chain carries TRBV10-3 and TRBJ1-1, with a weak D call TRBD1 (5 bases). Deletions cut 6 bases from V and 5 bases from J, with 10 bases between. The CDR3 loop spans 12 amino acids. Germline V gene data show CDR1 as ENHRY and CDR2 as SYGVKD. CDR3 loop: CAIRQGRTEAFF. The CDR3 region has the DNA TGTGCCATCAGGCAGGGCAGGACTGAAGCTTTCTTT.

The chain combines TRBV15 with TRBJ2-3, with TRBD1 identical over 8 bases. Germline CDR1 and CDR2: LNHNV and YYDKDF (reference sequence). Losses at the gene ends were 5 bases for V and 0 bases for J; bases not matched to a gene: 7. The CDR3 runs 16 residues. CDR3 in amino acids: CATSAQGATSTDTQYF. In DNA form, the CDR3 reads TGTGCCACCAGCGCCCAGGGGGCTACTAGCACAGATACGCAGTATTTT.

This clonotype was counted many times. The CDR3 loop is CATSGTSETDTQYF. The CDR3 DNA follows: TGTGCCACCAGCGGGACATCGGAGACAGATACGCAGTATTTT. The chain carries TRBV24-1 and TRBJ2-3, with D perhaps matching TRBD1 (6 bases). Germline V gene data show CDR1 as KGHDR and CDR2 as SFDVKD. V lost 7 bases to trimming and J lost 3 bases, with 13 bases between them. The CDR3 sequence is 14 residues long.

The chain employs TRBV6-5 and TRBJ1-4; no firm D call. This CDR3 is 14 amino acids long. V lost 7 bases to trimming and J lost 5 bases, with 14 bases between them. Germline CDR1 is MNHEY and CDR2 is SVGAGI. This chain's CDR3 is CASTHRGGNEKLFF. CDR3 sequence (DNA): TGTGCCAGCACCCATCGCGGTGGAAATGAAAAACTGTTTTTT.